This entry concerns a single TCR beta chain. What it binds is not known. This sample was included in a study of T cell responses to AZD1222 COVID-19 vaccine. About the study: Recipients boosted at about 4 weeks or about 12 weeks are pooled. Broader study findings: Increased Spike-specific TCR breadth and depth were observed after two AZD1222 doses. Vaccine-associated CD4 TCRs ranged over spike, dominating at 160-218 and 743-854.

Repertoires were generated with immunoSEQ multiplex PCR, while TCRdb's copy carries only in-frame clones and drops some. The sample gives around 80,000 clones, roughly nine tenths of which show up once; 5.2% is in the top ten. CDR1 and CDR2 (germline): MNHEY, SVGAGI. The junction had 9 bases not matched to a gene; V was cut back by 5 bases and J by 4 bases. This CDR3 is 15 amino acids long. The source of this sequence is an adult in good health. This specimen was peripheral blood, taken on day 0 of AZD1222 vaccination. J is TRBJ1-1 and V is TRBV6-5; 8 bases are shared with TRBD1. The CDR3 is CASSLGQGRSTEAFF. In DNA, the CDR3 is TGTGCCAGCAGTCTAGGACAGGGCAGAAGCACTGAAGCTTTCTTT.